A single TCR beta chain is shown here with its context. The record originates from a study of OX40 agonist ivuxolimab in advanced cancers. Study as a whole: With ivuxolimab, an agonistic anti-OX40 (CD134) antibody, patients were treated. Among those enrolled, mean age was roughly 62 years (range about 20 to 79) and roughly 84% were male.

The CDR3 totals 16 residues. CDR1 is MRHNA and CDR2 is SNTAGT in the germline V gene. With 6 bases removed from V and 3 bases from J, the gap between germline ends came to 21 bases. Data came from immunoSEQ multiplex PCR; TCRdb stores just in-frame clones and leaves some out. The sample has about 61,000 clones; approximately 86% are singletons. The chain carries TRBV6-4 and TRBJ2-7; TRBD1 or TRBD2 may be the D gene (5 bases each). This receptor was identified in an adult with an advanced solid tumor such as melanoma, head and neck, liver or kidney cancer. Sample: CD4+ or CD8+ T cells sorted from blood, taken in a trial of the OX40 agonist ivuxolimab. The CDR3, as DNA: TGTGCCAGCAGATCGGGACGAATCTCTAATCTCTACGAGCAGTACTTC. This translates into CASRSGRISNLYEQYF.